In this sample, the clone carrying this TCR beta chain turned up many times. It was with unique molecular identifiers that the TCRbeta library was prepared. TCRdb analysed the PCR reads with MiXCR anew, one entry per CDR3 protein. The sample records a few hundred thousand distinct CDR3 sequences, about 8.8% being singletons. The source of the sample is a study of T-cell reconstitution after alpha-beta-depleted transplantation in children. The receptor was derived from a human donor who donated a stem cell graft to a child with SCID. The material sequenced was PBMCs from the stem cell graft donor, taken from the stem cell graft.

Written as DNA, the CDR3 is TGCGCCAGCAGCCGATGGGGGGGGCAGTTGGGCTCCTACAATGAGCAGTTCTTC. It is translated as CASSRWGGQLGSYNEQFF. The chain recombines TRBV4-1 with TRBJ2-1; D might be TRBD2 (7 bases). Trimming took 4 bases from V and 0 from J, leaving 19 bases between them. Germline values: CDR1 MGHRA, CDR2 YSYEKL. The CDR3 covers 18 residues.